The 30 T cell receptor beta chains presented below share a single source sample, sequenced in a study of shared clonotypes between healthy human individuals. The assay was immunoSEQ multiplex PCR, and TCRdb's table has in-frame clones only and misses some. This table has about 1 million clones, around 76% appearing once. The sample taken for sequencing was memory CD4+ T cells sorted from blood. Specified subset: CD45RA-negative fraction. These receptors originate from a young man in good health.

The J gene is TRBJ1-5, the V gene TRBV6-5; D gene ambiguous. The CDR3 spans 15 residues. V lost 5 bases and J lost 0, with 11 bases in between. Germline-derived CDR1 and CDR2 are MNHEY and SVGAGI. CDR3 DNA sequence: TGTGCCAGCAGTAAAGGAGATAGTAGCAATCAGCCCCAGCATTTT. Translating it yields CASSKGDSSNQPQHF.

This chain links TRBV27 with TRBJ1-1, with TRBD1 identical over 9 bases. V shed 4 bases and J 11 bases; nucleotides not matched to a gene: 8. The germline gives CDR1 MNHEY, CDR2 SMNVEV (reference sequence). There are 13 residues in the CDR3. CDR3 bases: TGTGCCAGCAGTTACACCGGGACAGGGAGGGCTTTCTTT. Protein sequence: CASSYTGTGRAFF.

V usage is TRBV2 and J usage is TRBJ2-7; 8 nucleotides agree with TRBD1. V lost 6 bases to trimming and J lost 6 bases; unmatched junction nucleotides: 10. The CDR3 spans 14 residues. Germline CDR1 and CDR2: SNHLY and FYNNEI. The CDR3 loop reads CASRVTLTGAEQYF. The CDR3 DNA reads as TGTGCCAGCAGGGTTACCTTGACAGGGGCCGAGCAGTACTTC.

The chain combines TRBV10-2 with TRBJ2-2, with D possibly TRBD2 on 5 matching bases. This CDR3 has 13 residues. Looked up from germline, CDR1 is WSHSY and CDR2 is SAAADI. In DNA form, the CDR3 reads TGCGCAGGACGGACTTCGGGCACCGGGGAGCTGTTTTTT. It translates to CAGRTSGTGELFF.

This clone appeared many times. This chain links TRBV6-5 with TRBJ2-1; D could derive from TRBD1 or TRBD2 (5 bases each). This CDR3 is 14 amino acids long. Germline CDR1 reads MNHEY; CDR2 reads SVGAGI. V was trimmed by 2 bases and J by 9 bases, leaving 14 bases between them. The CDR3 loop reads CASSYRDPKSEQFF. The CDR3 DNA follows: TGTGCCAGCAGTTACCGGGACCCTAAGAGTGAGCAGTTCTTC.

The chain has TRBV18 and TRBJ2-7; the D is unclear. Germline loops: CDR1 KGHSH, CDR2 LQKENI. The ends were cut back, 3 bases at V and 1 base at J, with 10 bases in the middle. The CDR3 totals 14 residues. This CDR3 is CASSPSGFSYEQYF. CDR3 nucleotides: TGTGCCAGCTCACCTTCTGGGTTTTCCTACGAGCAGTACTTC.

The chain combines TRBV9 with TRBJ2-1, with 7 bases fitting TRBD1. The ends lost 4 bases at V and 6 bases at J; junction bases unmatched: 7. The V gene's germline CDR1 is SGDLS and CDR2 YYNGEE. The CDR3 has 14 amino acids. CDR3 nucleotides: TGTGCCAGCAGCCCCCTTCCAGGGGGCAATGAGCAGTTCTTC. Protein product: CASSPLPGGNEQFF.

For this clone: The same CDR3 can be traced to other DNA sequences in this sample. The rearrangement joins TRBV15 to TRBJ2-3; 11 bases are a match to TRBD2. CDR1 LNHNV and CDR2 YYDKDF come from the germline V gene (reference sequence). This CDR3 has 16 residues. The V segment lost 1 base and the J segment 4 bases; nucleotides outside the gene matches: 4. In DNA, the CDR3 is TGTGCCACCAGCAGAGCCGGGACTAGCGGTTCAGATACGCAGTATTTT. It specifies CATSRAGTSGSDTQYF.

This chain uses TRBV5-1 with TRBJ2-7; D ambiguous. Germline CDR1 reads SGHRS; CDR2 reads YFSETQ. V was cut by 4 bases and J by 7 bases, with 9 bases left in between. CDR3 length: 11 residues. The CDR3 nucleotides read TGCGCCAGCAGCACTCTAGGGGAGCAGTACTTC. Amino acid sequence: CASSTLGEQYF.

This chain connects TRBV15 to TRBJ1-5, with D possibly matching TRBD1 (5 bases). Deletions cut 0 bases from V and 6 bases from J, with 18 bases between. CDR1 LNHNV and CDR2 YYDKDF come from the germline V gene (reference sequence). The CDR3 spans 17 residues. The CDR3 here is CATSRENTPRGSQPQHF. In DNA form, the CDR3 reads TGTGCCACCAGCAGAGAAAACACCCCGAGGGGTAGTCAGCCCCAGCATTTT.

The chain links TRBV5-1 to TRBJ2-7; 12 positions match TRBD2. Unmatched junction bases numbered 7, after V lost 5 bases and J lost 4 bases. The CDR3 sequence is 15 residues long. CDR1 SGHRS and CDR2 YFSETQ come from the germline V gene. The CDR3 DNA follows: TGCGCCAGCAGTCCAGTGACTAGCGGGAGTTACGAGCAGTACTTC. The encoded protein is CASSPVTSGSYEQYF.

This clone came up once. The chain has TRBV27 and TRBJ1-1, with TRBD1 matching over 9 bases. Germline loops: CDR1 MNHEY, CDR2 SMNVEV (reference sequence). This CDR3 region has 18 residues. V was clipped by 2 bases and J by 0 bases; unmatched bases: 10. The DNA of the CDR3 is TGTGCCAGCAGTTTAAGAGGGACAGGGAGGGGGATGAACACTGAAGCTTTCTTT. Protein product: CASSLRGTGRGMNTEAFF.

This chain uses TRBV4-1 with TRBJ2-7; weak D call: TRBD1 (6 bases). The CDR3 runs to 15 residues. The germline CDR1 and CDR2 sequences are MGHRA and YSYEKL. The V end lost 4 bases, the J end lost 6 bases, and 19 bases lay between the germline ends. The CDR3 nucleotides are TGCGCCAGCAGCCTCGACCTGACAGGATTTGGCGAGCAGTACTTC. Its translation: CASSLDLTGFGEQYF.

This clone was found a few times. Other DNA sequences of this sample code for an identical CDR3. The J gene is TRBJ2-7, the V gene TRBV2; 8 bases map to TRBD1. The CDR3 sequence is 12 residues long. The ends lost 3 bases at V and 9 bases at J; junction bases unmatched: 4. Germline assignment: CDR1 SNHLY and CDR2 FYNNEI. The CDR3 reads CASSDRTGRQYF. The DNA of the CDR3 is TGTGCCAGCAGTGACCGGACAGGGAGGCAGTACTTC.

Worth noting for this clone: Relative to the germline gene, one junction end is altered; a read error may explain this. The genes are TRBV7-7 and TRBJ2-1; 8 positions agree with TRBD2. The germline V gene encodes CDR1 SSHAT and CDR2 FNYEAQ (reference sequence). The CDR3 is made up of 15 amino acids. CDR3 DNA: TGTGCTAGCAGCCGGGGGGGCGGGTCCTACAATGAGCAGTTCTTC. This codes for CASSRGGGSYNEQFF.

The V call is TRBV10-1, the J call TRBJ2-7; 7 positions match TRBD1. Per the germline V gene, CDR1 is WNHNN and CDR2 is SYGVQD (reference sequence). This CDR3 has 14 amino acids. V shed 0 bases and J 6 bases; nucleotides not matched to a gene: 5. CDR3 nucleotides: TGCGCCAGCAGTGAGTCGACGAGGGGGCTCGAGCAGTACTTC. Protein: CASSESTRGLEQYF.

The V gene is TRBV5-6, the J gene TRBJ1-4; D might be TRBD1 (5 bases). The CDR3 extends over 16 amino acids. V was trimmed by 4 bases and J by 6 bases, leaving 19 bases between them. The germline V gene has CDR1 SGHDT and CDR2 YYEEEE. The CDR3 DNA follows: TGTGCCAGCAGCCCCCGGGGACCGGAGCTACATGAAAAACTGTTTTTT. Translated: CASSPRGPELHEKLFF.

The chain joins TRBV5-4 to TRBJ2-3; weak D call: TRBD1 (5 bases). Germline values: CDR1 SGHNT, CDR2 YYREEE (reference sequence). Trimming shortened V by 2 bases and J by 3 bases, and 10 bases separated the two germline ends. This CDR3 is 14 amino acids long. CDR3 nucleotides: TGTGCCAGCAGCTTAGGGGAATGGACAGATACGCAGTATTTT. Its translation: CASSLGEWTDTQYF.

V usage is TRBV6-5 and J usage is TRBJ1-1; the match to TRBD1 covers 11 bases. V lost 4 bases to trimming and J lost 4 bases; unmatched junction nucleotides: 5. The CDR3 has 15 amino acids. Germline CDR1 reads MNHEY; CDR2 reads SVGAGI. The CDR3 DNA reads TGTGCCAGCAGTTCTACCGGGACAGGGGGCACTGAAGCTTTCTTT. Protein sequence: CASSSTGTGGTEAFF.

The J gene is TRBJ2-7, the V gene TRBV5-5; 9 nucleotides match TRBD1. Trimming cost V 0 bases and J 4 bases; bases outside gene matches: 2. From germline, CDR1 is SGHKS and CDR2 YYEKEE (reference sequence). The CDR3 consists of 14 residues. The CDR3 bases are TGTGCCAGCAGCTTGGTTGGGACAGGGTACGAGCAGTACTTC. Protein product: CASSLVGTGYEQYF.

CDR3 residues: CASSENRGVGQPQHF. CDR3 DNA: TGTGCCAGCAGTGAGAACAGAGGGGTTGGGCAGCCCCAGCATTTT. The rearrangement uses TRBV2 and TRBJ1-5; possible D gene TRBD1, 5 bases. The V end was cut by 3 bases, the J end by 7 bases, with 16 bases between. CDR1 and CDR2 (germline): SNHLY, FYNNEI. The length of the CDR3 is 15 residues.

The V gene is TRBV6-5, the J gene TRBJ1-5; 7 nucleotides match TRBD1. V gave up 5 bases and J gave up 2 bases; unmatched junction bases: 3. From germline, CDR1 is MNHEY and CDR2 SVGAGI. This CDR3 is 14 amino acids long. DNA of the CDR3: TGTGCCAGCAGTCCGACAGGGCGCAATCAGCCCCAGCATTTT. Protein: CASSPTGRNQPQHF.

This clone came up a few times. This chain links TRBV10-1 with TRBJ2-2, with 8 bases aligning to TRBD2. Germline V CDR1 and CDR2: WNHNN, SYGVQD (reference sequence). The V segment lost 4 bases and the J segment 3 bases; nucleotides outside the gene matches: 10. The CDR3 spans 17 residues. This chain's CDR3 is CASSGVREGRDTGELFF. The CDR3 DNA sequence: TGCGCCAGCAGTGGGGTCCGGGAGGGCCGTGACACCGGGGAGCTGTTTTTT.

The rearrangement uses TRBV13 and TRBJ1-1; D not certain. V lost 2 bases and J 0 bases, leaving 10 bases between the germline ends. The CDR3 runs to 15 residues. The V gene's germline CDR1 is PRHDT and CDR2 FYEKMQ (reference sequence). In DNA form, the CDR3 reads TGTGCCAGCAGCTTACTTGACATGATGAACACTGAAGCTTTCTTT. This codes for CASSLLDMMNTEAFF.

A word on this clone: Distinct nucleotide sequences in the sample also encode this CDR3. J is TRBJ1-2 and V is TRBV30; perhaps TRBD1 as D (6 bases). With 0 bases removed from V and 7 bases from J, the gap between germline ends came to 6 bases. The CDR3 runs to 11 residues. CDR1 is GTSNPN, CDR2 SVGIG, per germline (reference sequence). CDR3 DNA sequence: TGTGCCTGGAGTGTAGGGGGTGGCTACACCTTC. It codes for CAWSVGGGYTF.

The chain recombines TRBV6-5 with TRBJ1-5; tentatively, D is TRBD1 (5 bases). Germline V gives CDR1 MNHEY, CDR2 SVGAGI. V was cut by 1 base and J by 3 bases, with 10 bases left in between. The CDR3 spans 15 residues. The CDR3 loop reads CASSYYPGPNQPQHF. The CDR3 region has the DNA TGTGCCAGCAGTTACTACCCGGGACCCAATCAGCCCCAGCATTTT.

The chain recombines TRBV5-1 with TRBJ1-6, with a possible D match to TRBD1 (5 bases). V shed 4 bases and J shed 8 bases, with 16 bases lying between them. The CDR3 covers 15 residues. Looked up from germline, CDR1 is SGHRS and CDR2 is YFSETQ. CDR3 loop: CASSPRSGADSPLHF. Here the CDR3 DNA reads TGCGCCAGCAGCCCCCGGAGTGGGGCTGATTCACCCCTCCACTTT.

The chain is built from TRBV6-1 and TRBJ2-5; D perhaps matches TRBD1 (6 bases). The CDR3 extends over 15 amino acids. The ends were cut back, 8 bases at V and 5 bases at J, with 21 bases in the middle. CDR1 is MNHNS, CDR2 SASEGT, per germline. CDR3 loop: CASLRRDKMRETQYF. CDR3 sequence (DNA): TGTGCCAGCCTACGAAGGGACAAGATGAGGGAGACCCAGTACTTC.

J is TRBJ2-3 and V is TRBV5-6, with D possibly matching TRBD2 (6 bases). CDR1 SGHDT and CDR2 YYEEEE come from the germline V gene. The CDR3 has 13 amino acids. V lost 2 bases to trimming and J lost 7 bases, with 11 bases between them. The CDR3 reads CASSFRGTNTQYF. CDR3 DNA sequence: TGTGCCAGCAGCTTCCGGGGGACGAATACGCAGTATTTT.

The CDR3 spells CASTRIPALSYEQYF. DNA for the CDR3: TGTGCCAGCACCCGAATACCGGCCTTATCCTACGAGCAGTACTTC. The genes are TRBV11-2 and TRBJ2-7; D gene uncertain. CDR1 and CDR2 from the germline V gene are SGHAT and FQNNGV. V was cut by 7 bases and J by 1 base, with 17 bases left in between. The CDR3 consists of 15 residues.